Below, 18 T cell receptor beta chains from the same sample are listed, as sequenced in a study of blood T cell repertoires in COVID-19. Assay: immunoSEQ multiplex PCR; the TCRdb copy retains only in-frame clones and omits some. The data hold about 140,000 clones, with almost 80% observed a single time. The sample taken for sequencing was PBMCs or T cells enriched from blood (not recorded which). The source is a woman between 45 and 65 years old who had recovered from COVID-19.

The rearrangement joins TRBV30 to TRBJ2-1; possibly TRBD2 for D (7 bases). Trimming removed 0 bases from V and 4 bases from J, with 13 bases in between. CDR3 length equals 15 residues. The germline V gene encodes CDR1 GTSNPN and CDR2 SVGIG (reference sequence). This chain's CDR3 is CAWSVRGGAYNEQFF. The CDR3 nucleotides read TGTGCCTGGAGTGTACGAGGGGGGGCTTACAATGAGCAGTTCTTC.

The chain recombines TRBV7-3 with TRBJ2-1; D is uncertain. This CDR3 contains 15 residues. Germline V lookup: CDR1 SGHTA, CDR2 FQGTGA. Deletions cut 1 base from V and 4 bases from J, with 11 bases between. The CDR3 nucleotides read TGTGCCAGCAGCTTAAAACTCTCGTCATACAATGAGCAGTTCTTC. Protein: CASSLKLSSYNEQFF.

The chain joins TRBV6-5 to TRBJ1-3; D call uncertain. Between the trimmed V and J ends, which lost 0 bases and 0 bases, there was a span of 9 bases. The CDR3 length is 16 residues. Looked up from germline, CDR1 is MNHEY and CDR2 is SVGAGI. The CDR3 here is CASSYSEGFSGNTIYF. The CDR3 coding sequence is TGTGCCAGCAGTTACTCTGAGGGCTTCTCTGGAAACACCATATATTTT.

This chain links TRBV19 with TRBJ1-6; 11 bases align to TRBD1. The CDR3 runs 13 residues. The germline V gene has CDR1 LNHDA and CDR2 SQIVND (reference sequence). Trimming cost V 10 bases and J 9 bases; bases outside gene matches: 5. The CDR3 loop is CATHGQGASPLHF. CDR3 in DNA: TGTGCCACCCACGGACAGGGGGCTTCACCCCTCCACTTT.

The chain links TRBV3-1 (or the pseudogene TRBV3-2) to TRBJ1-1; 9 positions match TRBD1. Germline CDR1 and CDR2: LGHDT and YNNKEL (reference sequence). The CDR3 has 15 amino acids. With V trimmed by 1 base and J by 4 bases, 4 bases remained unmatched. CDR3 DNA sequence: TGTGCCAGCAGCCAAGTTCGGGACAGGGTCACTGAAGCTTTCTTT. Translated, it gives CASSQVRDRVTEAFF.

This sequence joins TRBV4-2 and TRBJ2-1; weak D call: TRBD2 (5 bases). The CDR3 has 16 residues. V lost 1 base, J lost 0 bases, and 10 bases lay in between. Per germline, CDR1 LGHNA and CDR2 YNFKEQ. The CDR3 protein is CASSQVGGGSYNEQFF. The CDR3 nucleotides read TGTGCCAGCAGCCAAGTAGGAGGAGGCTCCTACAATGAGCAGTTCTTC.

Turning to this clone: Other DNA sequences from this sample encode an identical CDR3 as well. The rearrangement uses TRBV6-5 and TRBJ2-7; possibly TRBD2 for D (6 bases). CDR3 length: 14 residues. V gave up 2 bases and J gave up 0 bases, with 8 bases separating them. CDR1 and CDR2 from the germline V gene are MNHEY and SVGAGI. The CDR3: CASSYGGNSYEQYF. DNA for the CDR3: TGTGCCAGCAGTTACGGGGGGAACTCCTACGAGCAGTACTTC.

The CDR3: CASSSLQFNYGYTF. The CDR3 nucleotides are TGCGCCAGCAGCTCCCTACAGTTTAACTATGGCTACACCTTC. This chain uses TRBV5-1 with TRBJ1-2; D remains ambiguous. The germline gives CDR1 SGHRS, CDR2 YFSETQ. Trimming cost V 3 bases and J 1 base, with 10 bases left between them. CDR3 length equals 14 residues.

The rearrangement uses TRBV10-3 and TRBJ1-5; D uncertain. V was trimmed by 7 bases and J by 6 bases, leaving 13 bases between them. There are 13 residues in the CDR3. Germline lookup yields CDR1 ENHRY and CDR2 SYGVKD. The CDR3 loop reads CAITVGSGQPQHF. DNA for the CDR3: TGTGCCATCACAGTAGGCTCGGGTCAGCCCCAGCATTTT.

The rearrangement links TRBV3-1 (or the pseudogene TRBV3-2) to TRBJ1-4; unclear D gene. This CDR3 contains 17 residues. Germline V gene sequence: CDR1 LGHDT, CDR2 YNNKEL (reference sequence). V was cut by 4 bases and J by 8 bases, with 23 bases left in between. Here the CDR3 reads CASSRSGGGARWEKLFF. CDR3 coding DNA: TGTGCCAGCAGCCGATCTGGAGGTGGTGCTCGCTGGGAAAAACTGTTTTTT.

The rearrangement uses TRBV27 and TRBJ1-5; perhaps TRBD1 as D (6 bases). Germline V gives CDR1 MNHEY, CDR2 SMNVEV (reference sequence). V was trimmed by 6 bases and J by 1 base, leaving 19 bases between them. The CDR3 contains 17 residues. The CDR3 DNA follows: TGTGCCAGCAGGGGAACACAGGGAGGGGGGAGCAATCAGCCCCAGCATTTT. The encoded protein is CASRGTQGGGSNQPQHF.

The V call is TRBV21-1, the J call TRBJ2-7; TRBD1 is the table's D call and was not checked against the DNA. TRBV21-1 is labeled a pseudogene. The CDR3 is made up of 19 amino acids. The CDR3, as DNA: TGTGCCAGCAGCACTCCAGGGGACAGGACCCTTCTATTCCCCTACGAGCAGTACTTC. This translates into CASSTPGDRTLLFPYEQYF.

The CDR3 protein is CASGKGALNYGYTF. The CDR3 DNA sequence: TGTGCCAGCGGAAAGGGGGCGTTAAACTATGGCTACACCTTC. The genes are TRBV6-5 and TRBJ1-2, with 7 positions matching TRBD1. The CDR3 has 14 residues. Germline values: CDR1 MNHEY, CDR2 SVGAGI. V shed 8 bases and J 2 bases; nucleotides not matched to a gene: 8.

This chain joins TRBV5-5 and TRBJ2-3; 11 bases are a match to TRBD2. The CDR3 extends over 16 amino acids. Germline values: CDR1 SGHKS, CDR2 YYEKEE (reference sequence). J lost 5 bases, V lost 4 bases, and 9 bases had no gene match. The CDR3: CASSPGIAGGGDTQYF. The CDR3 nucleotides read TGTGCCAGCAGCCCCGGTATAGCGGGAGGGGGAGATACGCAGTATTTT.

The rearrangement uses TRBV6-1 and TRBJ1-3; D is uncertain. The CDR3 totals 12 residues. The V and J ends lost 3 bases and 4 bases respectively, with 4 bases between them. The germline gives CDR1 MNHNS, CDR2 SASEGT. The CDR3 reads CASSDLGNTIYF. The CDR3 DNA reads as TGTGCCAGCAGTGACCTCGGAAACACCATATATTTT.

The J gene is TRBJ1-6, the V gene TRBV30; 9 nucleotides agree with TRBD1. CDR1 is GTSNPN, CDR2 SVGIG, per germline (reference sequence). Unmatched junction bases numbered 17, after V lost 7 bases and J lost 13 bases. This CDR3 comprises 15 residues. DNA for the CDR3: TGTGCCTTCACACGCCGGGACAGGGTAGGGAGGCCCCTCCACTTT. Translated, it gives CAFTRRDRVGRPLHF.

The genes are TRBV30 and TRBJ1-1; maybe TRBD1 (5 bases). Germline assignment: CDR1 GTSNPN and CDR2 SVGIG (reference sequence). The length of the CDR3 is 13 residues. V was clipped by 1 base and J by 1 base, with 7 bases between them. For the CDR3, the DNA is TGTGCCTGGAGTGAAACAGGGAACACTGAAGCTTTCTTT. Translation gives CAWSETGNTEAFF.

This clone occurred a few times. The chain joins TRBV9 to TRBJ1-3; tentatively, D is TRBD1 (6 bases). The length of the CDR3 is 18 residues. Deletions cut 0 bases from V and 3 bases from J, with 19 bases between. The germline CDR1 and CDR2 sequences are SGDLS and YYNGEE. The CDR3 here is CASSVEGGARVFGNTIYF. The CDR3 bases are TGTGCCAGCAGCGTAGAAGGGGGGGCTAGGGTGTTTGGAAACACCATATATTTT.